Below are 19 T cell receptor beta chains sequenced from a single sample in a study of OX40 agonist ivuxolimab in advanced cancers. Profiling relied on immunoSEQ multiplex PCR, and the TCRdb table lists in-frame clones only, not all of them. This table holds under 70,000 clones, about 92% found once. Here the sequenced sample was CD4+ or CD8+ T cells sorted from blood, taken in a trial of the OX40 agonist ivuxolimab. These receptors were obtained from an adult with an advanced solid tumor such as melanoma, head and neck, liver or kidney cancer.

The chain combines TRBV7-9 with TRBJ1-1; 7 positions match TRBD1. The germline CDR1 and CDR2 sequences are SEHNR and FQNEAQ (reference sequence). The length of the CDR3 is 15 residues. V lost 4 bases and J lost 1; bases outside the gene matches: 6. CDR3 amino acids: CASSSNRGSNTEAFF. CDR3 DNA sequence: TGTGCCAGCAGCTCTAACAGGGGCTCGAACACTGAAGCTTTCTTT.

This clone has a handful of counts. The chain links TRBV10-1 to TRBJ2-2, with D possibly called TRBD1 or TRBD2 (7 bases each). CDR3 size: 19 residues. Trimming pared 2 bases from V and 0 bases from J, leaving 19 bases between. Germline-derived CDR1 and CDR2 are WNHNN and SYGVQD (reference sequence). CDR3 region: CASSEPGLGGTPNTGELFF. The CDR3 DNA reads as TGCGCCAGCAGTGAGCCCGGACTAGGGGGCACTCCGAACACCGGGGAGCTGTTTTTT.

The chain joins TRBV19 to TRBJ2-1; 10 bases fit TRBD2. Germline V CDR1 and CDR2: LNHDA, SQIVND (reference sequence). The V and J ends lost 7 bases and 5 bases, in that order; junction bases with no gene match: 5. The CDR3 sequence is 14 residues long. CDR3 bases: TGTGCCAGTAACAGAGCGGGGGGGAACAATGAGCAGTTCTTC. Translation: CASNRAGGNNEQFF.

This sequence joins TRBV11-2 and TRBJ2-7; D is possibly TRBD1 (5 bases). The CDR3 runs to 15 residues. CDR1 is SGHAT and CDR2 is FQNNGV in the germline V gene. V was pared by 5 bases and J by 6 bases, with 20 bases between. The CDR3 spells CASSRAGYRSGEQYF. CDR3 bases: TGTGCCAGCAGCCGTGCAGGGTACAGATCAGGCGAGCAGTACTTC.

The chain has TRBV11-2 and TRBJ2-7; 12 bases line up with TRBD2. The V gene end was trimmed by 1 base and the J gene end by 3 bases; junction bases not matched to a gene: 4. Germline V gene lookup returns CDR1 SGHAT and CDR2 FQNNGV. The CDR3 has 16 amino acids. The CDR3 coding sequence is TGTGCCAGCAGCTTAGCCCCGGGACTAGCGGGCTACGAGCAGTACTTC. It translates to CASSLAPGLAGYEQYF.

V is TRBV9 and J is TRBJ2-5, with D possibly TRBD2 on 6 matching bases. The V and J ends lost 4 bases and 5 bases respectively, with 18 bases between them. The CDR3 sequence is 15 residues long. Germline lookup yields CDR1 SGDLS and CDR2 YYNGEE. The CDR3 loop reads CASSLGLTPTETQYF. As DNA, the CDR3 is TGTGCCAGCAGCTTGGGACTGACGCCGACGGAGACCCAGTACTTC. The full variable domain, its missing parts supplied by reference TRBV9 and TRBJ2-5, is DSGVTQTPKHLITATGQRVTLRCSPRSGDLSVYWYQQSLDQGLQFLIQYYNGEERAKGNILERFSAQQFPDLHSELNLSSLELGDSALYFCASSLGLTPTETQYFGPGTRLLVL.

This chain links TRBV10-3 with TRBJ2-2; TRBD2 is a possible D gene (5 bases). The CDR3 is 15 amino acids. Germline lookup yields CDR1 ENHRY and CDR2 SYGVKD. Trimming took 0 bases from V and 7 from J, leaving 12 bases between them. The CDR3 reads CAISESASRGGELFF. The CDR3 bases are TGTGCCATCAGTGAGTCGGCCAGCCGGGGCGGGGAGCTGTTTTTT.

The chain joins TRBV6-1 to TRBJ2-1; the D gene is possibly TRBD2 (6 bases). Germline V gives CDR1 MNHNS, CDR2 SASEGT. The CDR3 sequence is 15 residues long. V lost 2 bases to trimming and J lost 10 bases, with 18 bases between them. CDR3 region: CASSEPPGLRREQFF. CDR3 DNA sequence: TGTGCCAGCAGTGAACCACCGGGACTCCGTCGGGAGCAGTTCTTC.

The chain has TRBV2 and TRBJ2-3; D possibly matches TRBD1 or TRBD2 (6 bases each). The germline V gene encodes CDR1 SNHLY and CDR2 FYNNEI. Trimming took 5 bases from V and 2 from J, leaving 14 bases between them. CDR3 size: 15 residues. CDR3: CASSLGRGPTDTQYF. DNA of the CDR3: TGTGCCAGCAGTCTAGGTCGGGGGCCCACAGATACGCAGTATTTT.

This clone was counted a single time. The V call is TRBV11-2, the J call TRBJ1-2; a possible D gene is TRBD1 (5 bases). V lost 1 base, J lost 6 bases, and 15 bases lay in between. CDR1 and CDR2 (germline): SGHAT, FQNNGV. The CDR3 has 15 residues. The CDR3 nucleotides are TGTGCCAGCAGCTTAGCGTCAGGGCCGTCGGATGGCTACACCTTC. Encoded protein: CASSLASGPSDGYTF.

The chain combines TRBV9 with TRBJ2-1; possibly TRBD1 for D (6 bases). The CDR3 is 16 residues long. From germline, CDR1 is SGDLS and CDR2 YYNGEE. The V end was cut by 2 bases, the J end by 3 bases, with 15 bases between. The CDR3, as DNA: TGTGCCAGCAGCGTGGCACAGGGTAGGGGCTACAATGAGCAGTTCTTC. It encodes CASSVAQGRGYNEQFF.

V is TRBV29-1 and J is TRBJ1-1, with unresolved D. This CDR3 has 13 amino acids. V was cut by 7 bases and J by 4 bases, with 16 bases left in between. CDR1 is SQVTM, CDR2 ANQGSEA, per germline. CDR3 sequence (DNA): TGCAGCGCCGCCCCGAGGTTGGGCACTGAAGCTTTCTTT. This gives the protein CSAAPRLGTEAFF.

CDR3 sequence (DNA): TGTGCCAGCTCACCACGGGACAGTGCCTCCAATGAGCAGTTCTTC. Translating gives CASSPRDSASNEQFF. The chain recombines TRBV18 with TRBJ2-1, with 7 bases aligning to TRBD1. Germline CDR1 and CDR2: KGHSH and LQKENI. The CDR3 loop spans 15 amino acids. Germline trimming cut 1 base from V and 6 bases from J; bases unmatched to any gene: 6.

This chain connects TRBV5-8 to TRBJ2-2, with 9 bases that match TRBD1. The germline gives CDR1 SGHTS, CDR2 YDEGEE. This CDR3 comprises 15 residues. Trimming cost V 4 bases and J 0 bases; bases outside gene matches: 1. CDR3 sequence reads: CASSRDRANTGELFF. The CDR3 DNA reads as TGTGCCAGCAGCCGGGACAGGGCGAACACCGGGGAGCTGTTTTTT. Complete variable domain (other parts from reference TRBV5-8 and TRBJ2-2): EAGVTQSPTHLIKTRGQQATLRCSPISGHTSVYWYQQALGLGLQFLLWYDEGEERNRGNFPPRFSGRQFPNYSSELNVNALELEDSALYLCASSRDRANTGELFFGEGSRLTVL.

The V and J genes are TRBV18 and TRBJ2-2; 7 nucleotides line up with TRBD1. The CDR3 has 15 amino acids. Per the germline V gene, CDR1 is KGHSH and CDR2 is LQKENI. Trimming removed 5 bases from V and 0 bases from J; junction bases left unmatched: 3. In DNA, the CDR3 is TGTGCCAGCTCAGGACAGGCCGCGAACACCGGGGAGCTGTTTTTT. Encoded protein: CASSGQAANTGELFF.

The V gene is TRBV5-1, the J gene TRBJ2-1, with TRBD2 matching 7 bases. Germline trimming cut 2 bases from V and 5 bases from J; bases unmatched to any gene: 7. CDR3 length equals 15 residues. Germline assignment: CDR1 SGHRS and CDR2 YFSETQ. CDR3: CASSFNAGANNEQFF. CDR3 nucleotide sequence: TGCGCCAGCAGCTTCAACGCGGGAGCTAACAATGAGCAGTTCTTC.

The V gene is TRBV7-2, the J gene TRBJ2-7, with D possibly called TRBD1 or TRBD2 (5 bases each). CDR3 length: 17 residues. The V end lost 0 bases, the J end lost 2 bases, and 17 bases lay between the germline ends. CDR1 and CDR2 (germline): SGHTA, FQGNSA. DNA of the CDR3: TGTGCCAGCAGCTTAGCGTTCGGGGCGAGGGACCCCTACGAGCAGTACTTC. Amino acid sequence: CASSLAFGARDPYEQYF.

This chain uses TRBV20-1 with TRBJ1-1; a weak D match, TRBD1 (6 bases). V lost 5 bases and J lost 9, with 13 bases in between. Germline values: CDR1 DFQATT, CDR2 SNEGSKA (reference sequence). There are 11 residues in the CDR3. The CDR3 loop reads CSAAGTNKAFF. For the CDR3, the DNA is TGCAGTGCTGCCGGGACAAATAAAGCTTTCTTT.

V is TRBV19 and J is TRBJ2-1, with 9 positions matching TRBD2. J gave up 4 bases and V 5 bases, and 9 bases lay outside the gene matches. This CDR3 is built from 16 residues. Germline V gives CDR1 LNHDA, CDR2 SQIVND (reference sequence). This chain's CDR3 is CASSPKSSGVYNEQFF. As DNA, the CDR3 is TGTGCCAGTAGTCCAAAATCTAGCGGGGTTTACAATGAGCAGTTCTTC.